This T cell receptor beta chain was sequenced for a study of siplizumab effects on memory and regulatory T cells. This CDR3 is 16 amino acids long. Germline V gene lookup returns CDR1 LGHNA and CDR2 YNFKEQ. V lost 1 base and J lost 2, with 14 bases in between. General study findings and limits: Memory cells seemed less diverse than naive T cells, which also seemed major contributors to the alloresponse. The study did not confirm that proliferating Tregs from siplizumab cultures were suppressive.

The study assayed 100,000 or so TCR templates per sample. Sequenced by immunoSEQ multiplex PCR; TCRdb stores in-frame clones only, minus some. Counted here are 80,000 to 130,000 clones, 92% occurring once; the ten biggest clones make up less than 0.85%. This clone occurred once. Its antigen is not identified. The receptor was isolated from a human donor in good health. V usage is TRBV4-2 and J usage is TRBJ1-1; D may be TRBD1 (6 bases). Sequencing was performed on Tregs sorted from blood. The CDR3 reads CASSQGSGQINTEAFF. In DNA form, the CDR3 reads TGTGCCAGCAGCCAAGGTTCAGGACAGATTAACACTGAAGCTTTCTTT.